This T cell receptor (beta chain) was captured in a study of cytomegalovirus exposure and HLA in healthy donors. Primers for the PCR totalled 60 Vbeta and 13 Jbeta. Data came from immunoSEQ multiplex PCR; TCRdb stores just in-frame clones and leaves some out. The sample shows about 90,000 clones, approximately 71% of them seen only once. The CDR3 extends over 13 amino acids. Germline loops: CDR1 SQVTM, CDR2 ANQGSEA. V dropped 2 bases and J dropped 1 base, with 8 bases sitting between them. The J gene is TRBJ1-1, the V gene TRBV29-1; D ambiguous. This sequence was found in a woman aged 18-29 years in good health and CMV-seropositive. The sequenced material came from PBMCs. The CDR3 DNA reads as TGCAGCGTTGAAATTGGGAGGAACACTGAAGCTTTCTTT. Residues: CSVEIGRNTEAFF.